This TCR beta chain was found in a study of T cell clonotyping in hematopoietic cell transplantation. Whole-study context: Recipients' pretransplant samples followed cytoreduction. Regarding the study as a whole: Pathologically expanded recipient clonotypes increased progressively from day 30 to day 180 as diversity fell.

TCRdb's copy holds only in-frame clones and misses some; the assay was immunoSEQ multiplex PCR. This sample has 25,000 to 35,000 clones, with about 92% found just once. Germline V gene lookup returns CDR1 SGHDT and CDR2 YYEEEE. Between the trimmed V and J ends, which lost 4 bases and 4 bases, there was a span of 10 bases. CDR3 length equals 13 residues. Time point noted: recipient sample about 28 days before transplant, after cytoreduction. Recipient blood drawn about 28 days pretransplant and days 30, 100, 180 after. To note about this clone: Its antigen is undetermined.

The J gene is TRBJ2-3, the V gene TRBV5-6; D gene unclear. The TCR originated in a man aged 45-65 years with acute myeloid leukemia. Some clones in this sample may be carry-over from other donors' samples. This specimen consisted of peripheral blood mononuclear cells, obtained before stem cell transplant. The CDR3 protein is CASSQGSPDTQYF. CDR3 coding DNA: TGTGCCAGCAGCCAAGGTTCCCCAGATACGCAGTATTTT.